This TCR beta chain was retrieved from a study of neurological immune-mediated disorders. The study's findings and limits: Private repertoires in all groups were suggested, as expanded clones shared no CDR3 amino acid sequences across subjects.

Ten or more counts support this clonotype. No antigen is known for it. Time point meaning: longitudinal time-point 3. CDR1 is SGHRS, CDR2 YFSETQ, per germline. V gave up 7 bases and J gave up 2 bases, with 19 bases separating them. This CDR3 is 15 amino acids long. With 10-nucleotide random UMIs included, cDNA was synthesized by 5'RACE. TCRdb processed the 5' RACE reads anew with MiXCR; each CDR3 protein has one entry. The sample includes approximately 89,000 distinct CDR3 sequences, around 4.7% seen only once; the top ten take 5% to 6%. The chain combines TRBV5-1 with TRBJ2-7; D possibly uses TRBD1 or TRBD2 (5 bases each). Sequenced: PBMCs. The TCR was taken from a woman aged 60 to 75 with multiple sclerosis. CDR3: CASYGGHNFAYEQYF. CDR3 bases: TGCGCCAGCTACGGAGGACACAATTTTGCCTACGAGCAGTACTTC.